Detailed here is one TCR beta chain. Blood draws occurred at baseline, cycle 4 day 1, and cycle 7 day 1. This sample was included in a study of OX40 agonist ivuxolimab in advanced cancers. The V gene lost 2 bases and the J gene lost 0 bases, with 17 bases spanning the gap. This CDR3 spans 17 amino acids. The V gene's germline CDR1 is SGHRS and CDR2 YFSETQ. The method was immunoSEQ multiplex PCR; TCRdb's version includes in-frame clones alone and lacks a portion of them. The profile covers 80,000 to 100,000 clones, with around 94% appearing a single time and 0.15% to 0.2% taken by the ten largest. V gene TRBV5-1 combines with J gene TRBJ1-2, with no clear D. The sequenced sample was CD4+ or CD8+ T cells sorted from blood, obtained in a trial of the OX40 agonist ivuxolimab. The receptor was derived from an adult with an advanced solid tumor such as melanoma, head and neck, liver or kidney cancer. CDR3 in DNA: TGCGCCAGCAGCTTCCAGTCCCCAGGCACTGCTAACTATGGCTACACCTTC. Its protein product is CASSFQSPGTANYGYTF.